These T cell receptor beta chains were read from a single sample in a study of cytomegalovirus exposure and HLA in healthy donors. Assay used: immunoSEQ multiplex PCR; TCRdb lists only in-frame clones, some missing. Here the sample spans some 170,000 clones, roughly 80% being singletons. The sequenced sample consisted of PBMCs. The receptors were gathered from a young woman in good health and CMV-seropositive. CDR3s include the opening cysteine and the closing phenylalanine or tryptophan. Each record gives: J gene, V gene, D gene, clone size, CDR3 DNA, CDR3 protein. A D gene is named only where the DNA matches it firmly. For some rows the clone size is stated as once, few or many, or as a class when expanded; others skip it.

TRBJ1-2	TRBV11-2	TRBD1	NA	TGTGCCAGCAGCTTAGAGGGACAGGGTGGGGGCTACACCTTC	CASSLEGQGGGYTF
TRBJ2-4	TRBV9	TRBD2	once	TGTGCCAGCAGCCCGGAGTGGGCGGGGGTTACTTACAAAAACATTCAGTACTTC	CASSPEWAGVTYKNIQYF
TRBJ1-5	TRBV4-3	NA	once	TGCGCCAGCAGCCACTATTATCGACCGGGACGGGAGATCAATCAGCCCCAGCATTTT	CASSHYYRPGREINQPQHF
TRBJ1-1	TRBV4-2	NA	NA	TGTGCCAGCAGCCAAGAGGCGTCGGGTACTGAAGCTTTCTTT	CASSQEASGTEAFF
TRBJ2-3	TRBV11-2	TRBD2	NA	TGTGCCAGCAGCTTACTCATCAGTCGGACTAGCGGGGTAGATACGCAGTATTTT	CASSLLISRTSGVDTQYF
TRBJ1-2	TRBV19	NA	once	TGTGCCAGTAGTGACTGGAGGGGCTACACCTTC	CASSDWRGYTF
TRBJ2-5	TRBV18	NA	NA	TGTGCCAGCTCACCGCGCAGGGCAGAGACCCAGTACTTC	CASSPRRAETQYF
TRBJ2-3	TRBV18	TRBD2	NA	TGTGCCAGCTCACCGTTGACTAGCGGTAGCACAGATACGCAGTATTTT	CASSPLTSGSTDTQYF
TRBJ1-1	TRBV6-5	NA	NA	TGTGCCAGCAGTTACTCTCCACAGAACACTGAAGCTTTCTTT	CASSYSPQNTEAFF
TRBJ2-3	TRBV5-1	NA	NA	TGCGCCAGTCACGAGAGGTCAGACGGAGATACGCAGTATTTT	CASHERSDGDTQYF
TRBJ1-1	TRBV2	NA	NA	TGTGCCAGCAGTGATATTATCGGGGGGTTGGGCACTGAAGCTTTCTTT	CASSDIIGGLGTEAFF
TRBJ1-2	TRBV19	NA	NA	TGTGCCAGTAGTATACGCGGACAAGGACCAGGGGAAACCTTC	CASSIRGQGPGETF
TRBJ1-2	TRBV5-4	NA	NA	TGTGCCAGCAGCTTGGTTGGGCAGCACTATGGCTACACCTTC	CASSLVGQHYGYTF
TRBJ2-1	TRBV4-1	TRBD2	NA	TGCGCCAGCAGCCGGACTAGCGGGGTTAATGAGCAGTTCTTC	CASSRTSGVNEQFF
TRBJ2-2	TRBV5-1	TRBD1	NA	TGCGCCAGCAGCCGGACCACAGGGGCGAACACCGGGGAGCTGTTTTTT	CASSRTTGANTGELFF
TRBJ2-5	TRBV7-6	NA	NA	TGTGCCAGCTCGCATGAGGAGACCCAGTACTTC	CASSHEETQYF
TRBJ2-7	TRBV7-9	NA	NA	TGTGCCAGCACCGACAGGAGCTCCTACGAGCAGTACTTC	CASTDRSSYEQYF
TRBJ2-1	TRBV5-4	TRBD1	NA	TGTGCCAGCAGTTCACCGACGTTTGGGGGACAGGGGATGAACAATGAGCAGTTCTTC	CASSSPTFGGQGMNNEQFF
TRBJ1-2	TRBV5-1	NA	few	TGCGCCAGCGCCGGACCCCGTGGGGGGGCAAGCGGCTACACCTTC	CASAGPRGGASGYTF
TRBJ1-1	TRBV7-2	NA	NA	TGTGCCAGCAGCTTTAGACACGGTAACACTGAAGCTTTCTTT	CASSFRHGNTEAFF
TRBJ2-2	TRBV7-3	NA	NA	TGTGCCAGCAGCCCACAGGGTGGTTTAAGTACCGGGGAGCTGTTTTTT	CASSPQGGLSTGELFF
TRBJ1-5	TRBV7-9	TRBD1	once	TGTGCCAGCAGTAACAGGGGGGATGGCAATCAGCCCCAGCATTTT	CASSNRGDGNQPQHF
TRBJ2-5	TRBV19	NA	NA	TGTGCCAGTAGTATGAGGAACCAAGAGACCCAGTACTTC	CASSMRNQETQYF
TRBJ1-5	TRBV7-9	NA	NA	TGTGCCAGCAGCTTAGTGCCGACCGGAGGAGTTAATCAGCCCCAGCATTTT	CASSLVPTGGVNQPQHF
TRBJ2-7	TRBV7-9	NA	NA	TGTTCCAGCGGACAGATCTACGAGCAGTACTTC	CSSGQIYEQYF
TRBJ2-7	TRBV6-1	NA	NA	TGTGCCAGCAGTGAAAGAGACAGCCCCTCCTACGAGCAGTACTTC	CASSERDSPSYEQYF
TRBJ1-1	TRBV14	NA	few	TGTGCCAGCAGCCAAGTTAGCGCAAAAGCTTTCTTT	CASSQVSAKAFF
TRBJ2-7	TRBV6-6	NA	few	TGTGCCAGCAGTTATCTAGCCGCCTACGAGCAGTACTTC	CASSYLAAYEQYF
TRBJ2-3	TRBV6-1	NA	NA	TGTGCCAGCAGTGAAGATAGGACGGGGGCGCAGTATTTT	CASSEDRTGAQYF
TRBJ1-5	TRBV7-9	NA	NA	TGTGCCAGCAGCTCCCCCGGTCACAATCAGCCCCAGCATTTT	CASSSPGHNQPQHF
TRBJ1-2	TRBV9	TRBD1	NA	TGTGCCAGCAGCGCGACAGGGGATTATGGCTACACCTTC	CASSATGDYGYTF
TRBJ1-2	TRBV27	NA	NA	TGTGCCAGCAGTTTCGTTATCGGGGCGGGGTATGGCTACACCTTC	CASSFVIGAGYGYTF
TRBJ1-1	TRBV19	NA	NA	TGTGCCAGTAGTATCTGGGCAGGAGGTACTGAAGCTTTCTTT	CASSIWAGGTEAFF
TRBJ1-5	TRBV19	NA	NA	TGTGCCAGTAGTATCCCCAGGGATAGCAATCAGCCCCAGCATTTT	CASSIPRDSNQPQHF
TRBJ1-1	TRBV7-3	NA	NA	TGTGCCAGCAGCTTAAAGAGGTACCTCGGGGGGACTGAAGCTTTCTTT	CASSLKRYLGGTEAFF
TRBJ2-2	TRBV4-1	TRBD1	once	TGCGCCAGCAGCCATGGGTACAGGGGGCTGAGGACCGGGGAGCTGTTTTTT	CASSHGYRGLRTGELFF
TRBJ2-5	TRBV7-9	TRBD1	NA	TGTTCCAGCAAGACAGGGCGGGAGACCCAGTACTTC	CSSKTGRETQYF
TRBJ2-5	TRBV5-4	NA	NA	TGTGCCAGCAGCTTGTCTCTCTCGGTGCAAGAGACCCAGTACTTC	CASSLSLSVQETQYF
TRBJ1-2	TRBV7-2	TRBD1	few	TGTGCCAGCAGCGTTGGACGTCAGGGGGCGCGTAAAGGCTACACCTTC	CASSVGRQGARKGYTF
TRBJ1-1	TRBV21-1	NA	NA	TGTGCCAGCAGCAATGAGGACAGGGGTCAAATGAACACTGAAGCTTTCTTT	CASSNEDRGQMNTEAFF
TRBJ2-7	TRBV29-1	NA	NA	TGCAGCGTTGAAGACACTTCGCGCGAGCAGTACTTC	CSVEDTSREQYF
TRBJ2-1	TRBV7-9	TRBD2	NA	TGTTCCAGCAGCTTAATACGGGGGGGCAGGAATGAGCAGTTCTTC	CSSSLIRGGRNEQFF
TRBJ1-5	TRBV6-6	NA	few	TGTGCCAGCAGTTACGCGTTCAATCAGCCCCAGCATTTT	CASSYAFNQPQHF
TRBJ1-4	TRBV2	NA	NA	TGTGCCAGCAGCCTGGGACTTCAGGTCTTGGATGAAAAACTGTTTTTT	CASSLGLQVLDEKLFF
TRBJ2-3	TRBV5-6	NA	few	TGTGCCAGCAGCTTGGGACTCTCTAGCACAGATACGCAGTATTTT	CASSLGLSSTDTQYF
TRBJ1-1	TRBV9	TRBD1	NA	TGTGCCAGCAGCGCCACCTTGGGACAGTACAACACTGAAGCTTTCTTT	CASSATLGQYNTEAFF
TRBJ2-5	TRBV19	NA	few	TGTGCCAGTAGTAGGGGCTATGGAGAGACCCAGTACTTC	CASSRGYGETQYF
TRBJ1-3	TRBV28	NA	few	TGTGCCAGCAAGTTCCCCGGGGGAAACACCATATATTTT	CASKFPGGNTIYF
TRBJ2-7	TRBV7-9	NA	NA	TGTGCCAGCAGCGCCCTACCGAAAACTAGTCGGGTTTACGAGCAGTACTTC	CASSALPKTSRVYEQYF
TRBJ2-5	TRBV6-6	NA	few	TGTGCCAGCAGTTACTCGATGCGCGAGACCCAGTACTTC	CASSYSMRETQYF
TRBJ2-1	TRBV5-4	TRBD1	NA	TGTGCCAGCAGCCCCGGGACAGGAATCCGTGAGCAGTTCTTC	CASSPGTGIREQFF
TRBJ2-3	TRBV11-3	NA	NA	TGTGCCAGCAGCTTGAGCCTCCCCACAGTTGGGTCTAGCACAGATACGCAGTATTTT	CASSLSLPTVGSSTDTQYF
TRBJ1-5	TRBV21-1	NA	few	TGTGCCAGCAGCAAAGTTCTGGACAGAAGCCCCAATTATAGCAATCAGCCCCAGCATTTT	CASSKVLDRSPNYSNQPQHF
TRBJ1-2	TRBV11-1	TRBD1	NA	TGTGCCAGCAGCCGCAATCTAGAGGGACAGCATGGCTACACCTTC	CASSRNLEGQHGYTF
TRBJ1-2	TRBV18	TRBD1	NA	TGTGCCAGCTCACCTACAGGGGTTGAGGACTATGGCTACACCTTC	CASSPTGVEDYGYTF
TRBJ2-1	TRBV2	TRBD2	few	TGTGCCAGCAGTGACTCTAGCGGGGGGTACAATGAGCAGTTCTTC	CASSDSSGGYNEQFF
TRBJ2-7	TRBV6-5	NA	NA	TGTGCCAGCAGTCGACTAGGAAACGAGCAGTACTTC	CASSRLGNEQYF
TRBJ2-7	TRBV6-5	TRBD2	NA	TGTGCCAGCAGTGTCGGGAAGCGGGGCATCTACGAGCAGTACTTC	CASSVGKRGIYEQYF
TRBJ2-3	TRBV9	TRBD2	NA	TGTGCCAGCAGCGTAGCCGGGACTAGCGGAACCACGCAGTATTTT	CASSVAGTSGTTQYF
TRBJ1-5	TRBV7-2	TRBD1	NA	TGTGCCAGCAGCTCGATGACAGGGAACAATCAGCCCCAGCATTTT	CASSSMTGNNQPQHF